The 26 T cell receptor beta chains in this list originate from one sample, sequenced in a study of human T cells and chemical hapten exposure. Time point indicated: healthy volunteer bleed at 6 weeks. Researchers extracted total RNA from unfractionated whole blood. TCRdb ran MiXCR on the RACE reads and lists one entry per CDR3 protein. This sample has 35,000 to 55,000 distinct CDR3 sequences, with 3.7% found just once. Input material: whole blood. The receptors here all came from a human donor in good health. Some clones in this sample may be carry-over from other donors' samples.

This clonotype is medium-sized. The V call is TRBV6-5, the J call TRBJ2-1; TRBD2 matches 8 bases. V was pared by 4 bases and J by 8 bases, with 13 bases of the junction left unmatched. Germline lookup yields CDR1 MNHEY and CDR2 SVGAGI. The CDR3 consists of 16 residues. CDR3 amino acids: CASSFRLAGRGDEQFF. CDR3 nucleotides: TGTGCCAGCAGTTTCCGCTTAGCGGGAAGGGGGGATGAGCAGTTCTTC.

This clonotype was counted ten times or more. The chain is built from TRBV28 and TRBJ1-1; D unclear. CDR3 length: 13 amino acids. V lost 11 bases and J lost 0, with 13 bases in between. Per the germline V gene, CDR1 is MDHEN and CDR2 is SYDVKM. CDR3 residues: CAGVGIMNTEAFF. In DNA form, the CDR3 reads TGTGCCGGGGTCGGAATCATGAACACTGAAGCTTTCTTT.

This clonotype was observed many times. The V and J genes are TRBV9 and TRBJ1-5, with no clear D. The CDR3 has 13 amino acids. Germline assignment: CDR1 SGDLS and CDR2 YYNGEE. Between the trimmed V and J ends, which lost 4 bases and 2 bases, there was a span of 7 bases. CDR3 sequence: CASSREGNQPQHF. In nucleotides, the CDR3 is TGTGCCAGCAGCCGGGAGGGCAATCAGCCCCAGCATTTT.

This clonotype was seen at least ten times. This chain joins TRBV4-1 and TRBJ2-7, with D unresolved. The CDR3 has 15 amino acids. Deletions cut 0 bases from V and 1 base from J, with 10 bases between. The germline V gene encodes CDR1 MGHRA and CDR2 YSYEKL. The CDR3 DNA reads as TGCGCCAGCAGCCAAGATAATCGCGGTTCCTACGAGCAGTACTTC. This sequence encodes CASSQDNRGSYEQYF.

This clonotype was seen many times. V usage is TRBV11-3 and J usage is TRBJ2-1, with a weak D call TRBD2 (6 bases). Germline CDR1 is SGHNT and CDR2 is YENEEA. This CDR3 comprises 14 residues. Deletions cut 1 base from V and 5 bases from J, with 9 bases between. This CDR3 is CASSLALANNEQFF. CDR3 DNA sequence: TGTGCCAGCAGCTTAGCTCTAGCGAACAATGAGCAGTTCTTC.

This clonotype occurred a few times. The DNA of the CDR3 is TGTGCCAGCAGTATTACTCCAGGGGGGGCAATTGGGTCACCCCTCCACTTT. This codes for CASSITPGGAIGSPLHF. The rearrangement uses TRBV28 and TRBJ1-6, with 7 bases aligning to TRBD1. The V and J ends lost 5 bases and 10 bases, in that order; junction bases with no gene match: 17. The CDR3 totals 17 residues. Per germline, CDR1 MDHEN and CDR2 SYDVKM. Using reference TRBV28 and TRBJ1-6 for the parts outside the CDR3, the full variable domain is DVKVTQSSRYLVKRTGEKVFLECVQDMDHENMFWYRQDPGLGLRLIYFSYDVKMKEKGDIPEGYSVSREKKERFSLILESASTNQTSMYLCASSITPGGAIGSPLHFGNGTRLTVT.

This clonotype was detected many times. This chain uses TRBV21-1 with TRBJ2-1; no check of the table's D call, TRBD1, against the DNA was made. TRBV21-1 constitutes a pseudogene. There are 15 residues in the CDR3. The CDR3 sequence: CASTDRTGGWYEQFF. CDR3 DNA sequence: TGTGCCAGCACCGATAGGACAGGGGGCTGGTATGAGCAGTTCTTC.

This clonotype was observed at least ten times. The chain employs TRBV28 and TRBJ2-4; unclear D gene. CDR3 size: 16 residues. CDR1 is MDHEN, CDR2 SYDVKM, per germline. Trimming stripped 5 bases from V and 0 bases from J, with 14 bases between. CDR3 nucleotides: TGTGCCAGCAGTCTCTCCTGGACGGTAGCCAAAAACATTCAGTACTTC. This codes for CASSLSWTVAKNIQYF.

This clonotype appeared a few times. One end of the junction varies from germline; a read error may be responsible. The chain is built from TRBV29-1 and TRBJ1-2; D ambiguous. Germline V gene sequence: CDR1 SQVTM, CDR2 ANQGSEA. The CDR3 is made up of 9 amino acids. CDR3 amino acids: CSVDPEKFF. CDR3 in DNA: TGCAGCGTGGACCCTGAAAAGTTCTTC.

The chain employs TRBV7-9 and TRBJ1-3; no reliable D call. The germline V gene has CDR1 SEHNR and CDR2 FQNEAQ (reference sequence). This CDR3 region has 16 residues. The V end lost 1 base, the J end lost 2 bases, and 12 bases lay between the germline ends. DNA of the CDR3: TGTGCCAGCAGCTTAGAACTCATAGGACCTGGAAACACCATATATTTT. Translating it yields CASSLELIGPGNTIYF.

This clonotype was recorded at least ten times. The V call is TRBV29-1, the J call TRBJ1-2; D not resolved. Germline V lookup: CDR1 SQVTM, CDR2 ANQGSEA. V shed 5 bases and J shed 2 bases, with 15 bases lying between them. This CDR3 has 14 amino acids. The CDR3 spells CSVSARQLNYGYTF. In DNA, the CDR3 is TGCAGCGTTTCGGCGAGGCAGTTGAACTATGGCTACACCTTC.

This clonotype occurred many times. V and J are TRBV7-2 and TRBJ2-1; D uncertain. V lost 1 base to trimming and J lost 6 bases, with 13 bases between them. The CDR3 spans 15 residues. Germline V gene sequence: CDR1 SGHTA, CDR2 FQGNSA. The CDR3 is CASSLDYRQINEQFF. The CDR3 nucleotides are TGTGCCAGCAGCTTAGACTACCGCCAAATCAATGAGCAGTTCTTC.

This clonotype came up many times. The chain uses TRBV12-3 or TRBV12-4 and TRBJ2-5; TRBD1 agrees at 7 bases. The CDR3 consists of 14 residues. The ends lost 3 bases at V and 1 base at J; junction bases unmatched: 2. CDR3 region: CASSFGTAQETQYF. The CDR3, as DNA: TGTGCCAGCAGTTTCGGGACAGCCCAAGAGACCCAGTACTTC.

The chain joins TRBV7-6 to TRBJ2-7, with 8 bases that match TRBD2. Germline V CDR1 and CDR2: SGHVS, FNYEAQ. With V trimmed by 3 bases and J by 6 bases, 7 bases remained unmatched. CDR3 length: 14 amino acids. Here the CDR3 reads CASSFKREWGEQYF. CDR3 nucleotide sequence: TGTGCCAGCAGCTTCAAGCGGGAGTGGGGCGAGCAGTACTTC.

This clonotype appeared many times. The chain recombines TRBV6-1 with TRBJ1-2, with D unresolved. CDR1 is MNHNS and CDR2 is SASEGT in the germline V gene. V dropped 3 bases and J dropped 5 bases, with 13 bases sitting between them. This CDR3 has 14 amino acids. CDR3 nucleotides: TGTGCCAGCAGTGAGCTCCCCACAGATTATGGCTACACCTTC. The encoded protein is CASSELPTDYGYTF.

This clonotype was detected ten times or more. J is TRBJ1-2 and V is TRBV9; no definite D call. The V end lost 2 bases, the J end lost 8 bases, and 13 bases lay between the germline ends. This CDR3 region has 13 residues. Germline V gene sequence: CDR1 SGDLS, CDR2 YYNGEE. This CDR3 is CASSVMGIMGYTF. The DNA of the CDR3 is TGTGCCAGCAGCGTTATGGGCATTATGGGCTACACCTTC.

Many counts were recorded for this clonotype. CDR3 loop: CASSYGTPSGPQHF. Here the CDR3 DNA reads TGTGCCAGCAGTTACGGGACGCCCTCCGGGCCCCAGCATTTT. The chain combines TRBV28 with TRBJ1-5, with D perhaps TRBD1 (5 bases). This CDR3 comprises 14 residues. Per germline, CDR1 MDHEN and CDR2 SYDVKM. Trimming shortened V by 4 bases and J by 9 bases, and 16 bases separated the two germline ends.

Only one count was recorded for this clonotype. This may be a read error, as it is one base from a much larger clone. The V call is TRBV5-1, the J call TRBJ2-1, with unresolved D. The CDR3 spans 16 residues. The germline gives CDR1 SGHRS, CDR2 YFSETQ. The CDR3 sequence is CVSSLDDPSSYNEQFF. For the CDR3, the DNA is TGCGTCAGCAGCTTAGATGATCCCAGCTCCTACAATGAGCAGTTCTTC.

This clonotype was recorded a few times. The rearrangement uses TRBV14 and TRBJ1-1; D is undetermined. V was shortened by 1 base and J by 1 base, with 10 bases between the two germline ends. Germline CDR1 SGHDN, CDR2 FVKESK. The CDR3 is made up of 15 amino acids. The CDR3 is CASSQGSGRNTEAFF. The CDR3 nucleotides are TGTGCCAGCAGCCAAGGTTCAGGAAGGAACACTGAAGCTTTCTTT.

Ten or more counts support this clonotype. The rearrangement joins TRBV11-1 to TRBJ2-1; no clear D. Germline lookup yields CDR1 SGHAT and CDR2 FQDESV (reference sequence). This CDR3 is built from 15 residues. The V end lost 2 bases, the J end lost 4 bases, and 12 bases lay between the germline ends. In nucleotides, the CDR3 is TGTGCCAGCAGCTTACTTTTGGCAGCTTACAATGAGCAGTTCTTC. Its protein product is CASSLLLAAYNEQFF.

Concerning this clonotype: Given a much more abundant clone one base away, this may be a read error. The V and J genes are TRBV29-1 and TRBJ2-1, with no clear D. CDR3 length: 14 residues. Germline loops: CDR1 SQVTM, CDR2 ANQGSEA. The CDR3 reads CSVDQLLSCNEQFF. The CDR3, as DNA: TGCAGCGTCGACCAGTTACTCTCCTGCAATGAGCAGTTCTTC.

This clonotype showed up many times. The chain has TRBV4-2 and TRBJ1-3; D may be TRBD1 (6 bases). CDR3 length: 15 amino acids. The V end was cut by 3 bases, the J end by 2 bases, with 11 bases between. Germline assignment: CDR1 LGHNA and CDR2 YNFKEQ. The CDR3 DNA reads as TGTGCCAGCAGCCACTCCGCAGGGGCTGGAAACACCATATATTTT. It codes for CASSHSAGAGNTIYF.

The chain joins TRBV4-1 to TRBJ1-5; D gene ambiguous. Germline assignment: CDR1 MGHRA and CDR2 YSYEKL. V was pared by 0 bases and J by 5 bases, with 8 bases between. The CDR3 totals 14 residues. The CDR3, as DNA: TGCGCCAGCAGCCAAGATCGGGCGGATCAGCCCCAGCATTTT. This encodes CASSQDRADQPQHF.

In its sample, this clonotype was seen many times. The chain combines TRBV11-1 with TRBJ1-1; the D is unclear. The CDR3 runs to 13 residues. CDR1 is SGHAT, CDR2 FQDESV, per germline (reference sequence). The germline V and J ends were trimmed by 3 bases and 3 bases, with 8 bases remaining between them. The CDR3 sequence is CASSFAQHTEAFF. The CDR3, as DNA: TGTGCCAGCAGCTTTGCACAACACACTGAAGCTTTCTTT. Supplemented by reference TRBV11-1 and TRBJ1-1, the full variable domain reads EAEVAQSPRYKITEKSQAVAFWCDPISGHATLYWYRQILGQGPELLVQFQDESVVDDSQLPKDRFSAERLKGVDSTLKIQPAELGDSAMYLCASSFAQHTEAFFGQGTRLTVV.

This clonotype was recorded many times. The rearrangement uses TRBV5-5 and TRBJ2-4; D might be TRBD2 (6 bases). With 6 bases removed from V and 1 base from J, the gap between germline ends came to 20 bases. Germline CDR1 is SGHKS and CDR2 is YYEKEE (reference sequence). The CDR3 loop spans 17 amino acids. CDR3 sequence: CASTPWDGSDAKNIQYF. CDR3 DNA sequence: TGTGCCAGCACCCCTTGGGACGGGAGCGACGCCAAAAACATTCAGTACTTC.

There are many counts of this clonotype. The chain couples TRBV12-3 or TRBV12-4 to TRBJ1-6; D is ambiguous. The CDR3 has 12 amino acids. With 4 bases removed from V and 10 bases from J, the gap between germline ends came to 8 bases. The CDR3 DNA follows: TGTGCCAGCAGTTACGAGGGATCACCCCTCCACTTT. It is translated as CASSYEGSPLHF.